The T cell receptor (beta chain) described here comes from a study of HIV-infected children after antiretroviral therapy interruption. Study-level points and caveats: After treatment interruption started, naive CD4+ CDR3 overlap across time points dropped.

This clonotype is labeled as medium-sized. Its target is not known. V lost 6 bases, J lost 7 bases, and 19 bases lay in between. The length of the CDR3 is 15 residues. Described treatment: PENTA 11 planned treatment interruption arm or continuous ART arm. Naive CD4+ CD45RA+ CD45RO- T cells were FACS-sorted from thawed PBMCs. A 3' RACE protocol on RNA, with unique molecular identifiers, produced the TCR library. TCRdb fed the 3' RACE reads into MiXCR, producing one record per CDR3 protein. The sample has about 50,000 distinct CDR3 sequences, around 4.5% seen once. The TCR originated in a pool of human donors with HIV. The sequenced sample was CD45RA+ CD4+ T cells from PBMCs, pooled from several time points, obtained from a donor given antiretroviral therapy, either interrupted or continuous. Subset given: naive CD4+ CD45RA+ CD45RO- T cells. This chain joins TRBV12-3 or TRBV12-4 and TRBJ2-1; possibly TRBD2 for D (6 bases). The CDR3 bases are TGTGCCAGCAGCCGGGATCTAGCGAGAGCGAATGAGCAGTTCTTC. Translation: CASSRDLARANEQFF.